This paragraph covers one TCR beta chain sequence. The antigen remains undetermined. The data originate from a study of cytomegalovirus exposure and HLA in healthy donors. General study results and limits: Later work showed greater clonal expansion in HLA-associated TCR beta chains than in equally common others.

Between the trimmed V and J ends, which lost 5 bases and 2 bases, there was a span of 13 bases. From germline, CDR1 is SGHRS and CDR2 YFSETQ. This CDR3 comprises 15 residues. PCR involved 60 Vbeta and 13 Jbeta primers. The method was immunoSEQ multiplex PCR; TCRdb's version includes in-frame clones alone and lacks a portion of them. The repertoire has approximately 110,000 clones, 76% of them found once; the top ten carry less than 2%. Sequenced material: PBMCs. The receptor was derived from a man in his fifties or sixties in good health and CMV-seronegative. The chain employs TRBV5-1 and TRBJ2-2, with D tentatively TRBD1 (6 bases). CDR3 in amino acids: CASRGWGLNTGELFF. The CDR3 DNA reads as TGCGCCAGCAGGGGATGGGGGCTCAACACCGGGGAGCTGTTTTTT.